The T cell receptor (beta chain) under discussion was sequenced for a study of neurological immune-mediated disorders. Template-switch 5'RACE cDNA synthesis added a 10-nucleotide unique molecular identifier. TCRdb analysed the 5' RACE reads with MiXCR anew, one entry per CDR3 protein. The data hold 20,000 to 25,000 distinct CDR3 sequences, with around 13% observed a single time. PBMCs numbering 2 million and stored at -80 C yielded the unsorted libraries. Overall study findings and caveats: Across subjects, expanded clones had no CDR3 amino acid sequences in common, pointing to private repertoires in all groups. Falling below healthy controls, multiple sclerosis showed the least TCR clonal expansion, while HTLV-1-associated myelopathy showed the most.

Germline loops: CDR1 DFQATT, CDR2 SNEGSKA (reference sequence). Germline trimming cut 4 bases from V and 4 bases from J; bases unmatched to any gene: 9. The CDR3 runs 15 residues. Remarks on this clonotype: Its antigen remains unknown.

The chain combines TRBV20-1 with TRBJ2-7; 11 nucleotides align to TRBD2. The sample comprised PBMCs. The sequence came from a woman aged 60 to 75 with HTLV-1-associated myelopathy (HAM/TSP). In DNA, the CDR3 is TGCAGTGCTATGGGACTAGCGGAAGGAACGTACGAGCAGTACTTC. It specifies CSAMGLAEGTYEQYF.